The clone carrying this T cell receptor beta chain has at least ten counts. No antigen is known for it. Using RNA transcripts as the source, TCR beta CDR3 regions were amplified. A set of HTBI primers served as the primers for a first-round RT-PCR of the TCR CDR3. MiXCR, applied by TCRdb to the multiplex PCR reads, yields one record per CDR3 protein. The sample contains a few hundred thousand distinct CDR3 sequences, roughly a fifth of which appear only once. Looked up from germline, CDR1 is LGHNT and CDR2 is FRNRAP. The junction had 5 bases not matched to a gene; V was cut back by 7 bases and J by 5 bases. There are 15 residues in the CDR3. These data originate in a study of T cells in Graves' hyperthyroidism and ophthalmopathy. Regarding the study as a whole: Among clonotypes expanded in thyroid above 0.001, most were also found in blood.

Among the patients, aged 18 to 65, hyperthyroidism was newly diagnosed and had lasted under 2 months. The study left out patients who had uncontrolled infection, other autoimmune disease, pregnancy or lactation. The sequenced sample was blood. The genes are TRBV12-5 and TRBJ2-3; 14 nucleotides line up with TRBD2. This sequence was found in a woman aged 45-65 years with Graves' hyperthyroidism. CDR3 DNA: TGTGCTAGTGCCTTTGGACTAGCGGGGGGAGATACGCAGTATTTT. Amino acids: CASAFGLAGGDTQYF.